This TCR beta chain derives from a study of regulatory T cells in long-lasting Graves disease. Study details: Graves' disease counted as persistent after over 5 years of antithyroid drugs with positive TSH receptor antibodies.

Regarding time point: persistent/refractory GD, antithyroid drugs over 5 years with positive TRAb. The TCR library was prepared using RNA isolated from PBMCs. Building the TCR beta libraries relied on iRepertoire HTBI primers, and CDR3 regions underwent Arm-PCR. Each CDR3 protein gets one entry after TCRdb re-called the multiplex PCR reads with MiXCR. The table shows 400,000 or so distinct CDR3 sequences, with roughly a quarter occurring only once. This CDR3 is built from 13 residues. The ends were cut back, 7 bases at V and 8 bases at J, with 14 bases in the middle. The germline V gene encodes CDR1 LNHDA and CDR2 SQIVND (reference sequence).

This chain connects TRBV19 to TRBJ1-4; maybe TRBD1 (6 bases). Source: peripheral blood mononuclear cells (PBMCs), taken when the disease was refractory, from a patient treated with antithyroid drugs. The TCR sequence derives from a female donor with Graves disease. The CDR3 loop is CASTTGIGEKLFF. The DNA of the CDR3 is TGTGCCAGTACCACAGGGATTGGGGAAAAACTGTTTTTT.